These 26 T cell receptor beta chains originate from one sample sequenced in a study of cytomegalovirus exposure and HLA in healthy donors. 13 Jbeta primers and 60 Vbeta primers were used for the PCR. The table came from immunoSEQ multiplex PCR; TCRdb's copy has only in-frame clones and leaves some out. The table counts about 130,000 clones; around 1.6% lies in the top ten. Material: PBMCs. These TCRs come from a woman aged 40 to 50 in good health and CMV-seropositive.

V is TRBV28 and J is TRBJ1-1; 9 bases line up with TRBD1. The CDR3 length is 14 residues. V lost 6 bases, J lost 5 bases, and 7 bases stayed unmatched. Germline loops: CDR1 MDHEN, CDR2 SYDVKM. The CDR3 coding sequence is TGTGCCAGCAGGGGGACAGGGAGAGTGACTGAAGCTTTCTTT. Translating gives CASRGTGRVTEAFF.

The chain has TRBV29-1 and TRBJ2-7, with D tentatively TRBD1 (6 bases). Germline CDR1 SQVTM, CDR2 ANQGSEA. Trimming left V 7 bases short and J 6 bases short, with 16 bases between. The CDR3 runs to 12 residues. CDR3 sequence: CSAEGELGEQYF. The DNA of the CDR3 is TGCAGCGCCGAGGGGGAGCTGGGCGAGCAGTACTTC.

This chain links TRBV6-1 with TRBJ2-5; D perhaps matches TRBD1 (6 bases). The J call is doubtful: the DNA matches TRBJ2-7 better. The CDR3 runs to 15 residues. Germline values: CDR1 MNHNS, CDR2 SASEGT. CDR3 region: CASSGTAPFSYEQYF. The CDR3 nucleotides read TGTGCCAGCAGTGGGACAGCTCCGTTCTCCTACGAGCAGTACTTC.

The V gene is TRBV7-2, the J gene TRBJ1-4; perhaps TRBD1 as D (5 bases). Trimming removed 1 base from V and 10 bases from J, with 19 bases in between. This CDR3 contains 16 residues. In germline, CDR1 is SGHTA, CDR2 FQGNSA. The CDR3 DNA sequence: TGTGCCAGCAGCTTAGGAGAAGGAGGGGCTAAGGGAAAACTGTTTTTT. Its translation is CASSLGEGGAKGKLFF.

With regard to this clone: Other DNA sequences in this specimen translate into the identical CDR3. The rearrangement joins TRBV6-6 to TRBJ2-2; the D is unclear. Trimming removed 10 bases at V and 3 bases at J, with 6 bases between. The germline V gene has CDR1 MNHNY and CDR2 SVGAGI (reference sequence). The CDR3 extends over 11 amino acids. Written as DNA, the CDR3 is TGTGCCACCCGGGACACCGGGGAGCTGTTTTTT. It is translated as CATRDTGELFF.

CDR3 DNA: TGTGCCAGCAGCCAAGGACCGGGGGTCTACGAGCAGTACTTC. Translated, it gives CASSQGPGVYEQYF. The rearrangement joins TRBV7-9 to TRBJ2-7, with D possibly TRBD2 on 6 matching bases. The V gene lost 5 bases and the J gene lost 3 bases, with 14 bases spanning the gap. Per germline, CDR1 SEHNR and CDR2 FQNEAQ (reference sequence). The CDR3 totals 14 residues.

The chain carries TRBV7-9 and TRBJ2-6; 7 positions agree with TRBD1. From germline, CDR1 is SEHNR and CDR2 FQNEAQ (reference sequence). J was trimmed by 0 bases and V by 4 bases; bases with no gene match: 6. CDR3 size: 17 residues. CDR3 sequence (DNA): TGTGCCAGCAGCTCAAGACAGGGCCCCTCTGGGGCCAACGTCCTGACTTTC. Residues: CASSSRQGPSGANVLTF.

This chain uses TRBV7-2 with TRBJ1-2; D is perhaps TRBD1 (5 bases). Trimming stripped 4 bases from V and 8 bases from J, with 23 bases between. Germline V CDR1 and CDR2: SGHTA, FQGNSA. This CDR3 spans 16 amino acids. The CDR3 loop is CASSSPLWTDNRGYTF. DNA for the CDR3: TGTGCCAGCAGCTCTCCCTTATGGACGGATAACAGGGGCTACACCTTC.

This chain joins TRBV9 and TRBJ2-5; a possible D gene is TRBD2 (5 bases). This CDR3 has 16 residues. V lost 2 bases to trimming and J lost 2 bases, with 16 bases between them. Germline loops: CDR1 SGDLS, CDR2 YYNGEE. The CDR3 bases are TGTGCCAGCAGCGTTCCCCGGGCGGGCGATCAAGAGACCCAGTACTTC. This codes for CASSVPRAGDQETQYF.

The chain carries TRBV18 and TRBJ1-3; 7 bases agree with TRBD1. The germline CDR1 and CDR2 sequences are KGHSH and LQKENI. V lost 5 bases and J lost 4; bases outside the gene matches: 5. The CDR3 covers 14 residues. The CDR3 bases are TGTGCCAGCTCAAACAGGGGAGCGGGAAACACCATATATTTT. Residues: CASSNRGAGNTIYF.

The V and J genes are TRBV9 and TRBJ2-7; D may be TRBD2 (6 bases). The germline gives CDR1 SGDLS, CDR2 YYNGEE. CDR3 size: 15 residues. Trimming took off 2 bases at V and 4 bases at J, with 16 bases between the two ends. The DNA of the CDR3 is TGTGCCAGCAGCGTCGGGACTCAGGTTAAATACGAGCAGTACTTC. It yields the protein CASSVGTQVKYEQYF.

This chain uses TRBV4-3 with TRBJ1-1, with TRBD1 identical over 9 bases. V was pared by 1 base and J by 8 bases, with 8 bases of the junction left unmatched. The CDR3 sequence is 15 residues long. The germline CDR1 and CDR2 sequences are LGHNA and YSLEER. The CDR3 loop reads CASSQVGTGLREAFF. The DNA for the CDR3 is TGCGCCAGCAGCCAAGTAGGGACAGGGCTTAGGGAAGCTTTCTTT.

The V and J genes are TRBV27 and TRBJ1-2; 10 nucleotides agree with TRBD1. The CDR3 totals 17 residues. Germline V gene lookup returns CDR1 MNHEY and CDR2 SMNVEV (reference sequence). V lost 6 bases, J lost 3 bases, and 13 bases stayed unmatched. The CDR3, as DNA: TGTGCCAGCAGCGCCGAGGGGACAGGGGCTATTCACTATGGCTACACCTTC. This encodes CASSAEGTGAIHYGYTF.

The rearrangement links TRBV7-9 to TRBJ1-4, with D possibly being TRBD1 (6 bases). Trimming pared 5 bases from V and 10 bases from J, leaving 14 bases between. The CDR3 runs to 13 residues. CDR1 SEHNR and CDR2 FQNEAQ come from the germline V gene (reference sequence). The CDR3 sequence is CASSHDLGGKLFF. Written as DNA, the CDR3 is TGTGCCAGCAGCCACGACCTAGGGGGAAAACTGTTTTTT. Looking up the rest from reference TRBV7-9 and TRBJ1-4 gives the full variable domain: DTGVSQNPRHKITKRGQNVTFRCDPISEHNRLYWYRQTLGQGPEFLTYFQNEAQLEKSRLLSDRFSAERPKGSFSTLEIQRTEQGDSAMYLCASSHDLGGKLFFGSGTQLSVL.

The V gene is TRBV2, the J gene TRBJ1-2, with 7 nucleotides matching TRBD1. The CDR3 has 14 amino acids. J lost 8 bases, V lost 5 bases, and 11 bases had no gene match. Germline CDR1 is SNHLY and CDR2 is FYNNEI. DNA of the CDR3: TGTGCCAGCAGTCCCATCGAAGGGGGCCGGGGCTACACCTTC. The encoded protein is CASSPIEGGRGYTF.

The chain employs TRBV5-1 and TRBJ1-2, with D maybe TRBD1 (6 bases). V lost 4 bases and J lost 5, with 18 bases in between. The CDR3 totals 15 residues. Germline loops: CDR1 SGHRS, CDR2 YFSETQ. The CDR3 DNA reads TGCGCCAGCAGCCTTTCTGGGGGCAGACAGTATGGCTACACCTTC. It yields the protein CASSLSGGRQYGYTF.

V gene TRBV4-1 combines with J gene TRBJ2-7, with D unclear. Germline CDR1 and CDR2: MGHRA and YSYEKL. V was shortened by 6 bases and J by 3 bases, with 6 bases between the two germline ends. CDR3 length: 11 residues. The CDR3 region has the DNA TGCGCCAGCAGGCCCAGCTACGAGCAGTACTTC. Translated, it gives CASRPSYEQYF.

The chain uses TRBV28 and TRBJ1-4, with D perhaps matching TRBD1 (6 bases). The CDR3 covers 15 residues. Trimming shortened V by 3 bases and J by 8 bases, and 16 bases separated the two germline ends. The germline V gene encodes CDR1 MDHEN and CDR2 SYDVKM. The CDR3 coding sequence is TGTGCCAGCAGTTTGCTCCAGGGGTCGCGGGAAAAACTGTTTTTT. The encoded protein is CASSLLQGSREKLFF.

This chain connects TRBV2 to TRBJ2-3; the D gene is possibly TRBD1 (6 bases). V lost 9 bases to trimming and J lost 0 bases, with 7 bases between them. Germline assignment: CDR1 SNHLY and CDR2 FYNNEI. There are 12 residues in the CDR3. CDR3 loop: CASDRSTDTQYF. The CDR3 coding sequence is TGTGCCAGTGACAGGAGCACAGATACGCAGTATTTT.

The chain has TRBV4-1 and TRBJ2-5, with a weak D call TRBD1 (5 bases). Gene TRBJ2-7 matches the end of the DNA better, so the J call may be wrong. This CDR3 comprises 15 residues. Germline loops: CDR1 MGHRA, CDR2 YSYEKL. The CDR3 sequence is CASSQASTVAYEQYF. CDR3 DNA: TGCGCCAGCAGCCAAGCGTCGACAGTAGCCTACGAGCAGTACTTC.

CDR3 amino acids: CASSAQGAGSTEAFF. CDR3 DNA sequence: TGTGCCAGCAGCGCACAGGGGGCGGGTAGCACTGAAGCTTTCTTT. J is TRBJ1-1 and V is TRBV7-9, with 9 positions matching TRBD1. Germline loops: CDR1 SEHNR, CDR2 FQNEAQ (reference sequence). The CDR3 has 15 residues. With 5 bases clipped from V and 4 bases from J, the junction kept 8 bases outside the gene matches.

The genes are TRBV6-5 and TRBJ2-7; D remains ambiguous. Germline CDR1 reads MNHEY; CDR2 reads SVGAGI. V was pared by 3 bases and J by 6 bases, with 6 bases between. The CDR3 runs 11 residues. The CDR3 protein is CASSYQREQYF. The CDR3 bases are TGTGCCAGCAGTTATCAGCGCGAGCAGTACTTC.

The CDR3 sequence: CASSMAGQYGYTF. The CDR3 DNA sequence: TGTGCCAGTAGTATGGCGGGACAGTATGGCTACACCTTC. The gene calls are TRBV19 and TRBJ1-2, with 7 nucleotides matching TRBD1. V gave up 3 bases and J gave up 5 bases; unmatched junction bases: 3. CDR1 and CDR2 (germline): LNHDA, SQIVND (reference sequence). The CDR3 extends over 13 amino acids.

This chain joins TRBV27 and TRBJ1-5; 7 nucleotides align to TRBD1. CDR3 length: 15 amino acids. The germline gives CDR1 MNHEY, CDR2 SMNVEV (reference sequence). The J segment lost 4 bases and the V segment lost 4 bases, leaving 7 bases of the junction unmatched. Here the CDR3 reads CASSSLFRGNQPQHF. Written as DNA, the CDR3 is TGTGCCAGCAGTTCCCTCTTCAGGGGGAATCAGCCCCAGCATTTT.

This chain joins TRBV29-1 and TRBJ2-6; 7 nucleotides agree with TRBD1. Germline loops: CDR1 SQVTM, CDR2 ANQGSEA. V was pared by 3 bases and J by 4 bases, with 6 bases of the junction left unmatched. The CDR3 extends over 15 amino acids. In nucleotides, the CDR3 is TGCAGCGTTGAGACCGGGACAGCCGGGGCCAACGTCCTGACTTTC. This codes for CSVETGTAGANVLTF.

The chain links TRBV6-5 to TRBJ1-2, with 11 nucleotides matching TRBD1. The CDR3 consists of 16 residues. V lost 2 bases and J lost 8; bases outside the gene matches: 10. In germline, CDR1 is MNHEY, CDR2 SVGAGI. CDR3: CASSYDRDRGLGGYTF. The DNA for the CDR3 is TGTGCCAGCAGTTACGACCGGGACAGGGGGTTGGGAGGCTACACCTTC.